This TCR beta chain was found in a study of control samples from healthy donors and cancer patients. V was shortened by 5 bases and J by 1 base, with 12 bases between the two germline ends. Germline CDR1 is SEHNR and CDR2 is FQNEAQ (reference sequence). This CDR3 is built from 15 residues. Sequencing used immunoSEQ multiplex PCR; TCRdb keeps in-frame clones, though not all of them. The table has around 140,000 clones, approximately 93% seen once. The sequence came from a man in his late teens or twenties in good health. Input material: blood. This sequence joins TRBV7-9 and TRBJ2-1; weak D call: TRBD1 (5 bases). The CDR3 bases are TGTGCCAGCAGCCATAGGGCAGGGTCCTACAATGAGCAGTTCTTC. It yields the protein CASSHRAGSYNEQFF.